Here is one TCR beta chain with its context. Additional DNA sequences in this sample encode the identical CDR3. The sample belongs to a study of blood T cell repertoires in COVID-19. Turning to the study itself: PBMCs, B-cell-depleted T cells, or T cells provided the cDNA or gDNA that made up the material.

As processed by the authors: Reference gene primer amplification gave nucleated cell count estimates. The assay was immunoSEQ multiplex PCR, and TCRdb's table has in-frame clones only and misses some. Clone size and the V and J calls come from that table; the DNA yielded D and trimming. The repertoire holds 200,000 or so clones, with around 82% as singletons. With V trimmed by 4 bases and J by 3 bases, 2 bases remained unmatched. The CDR3 is made up of 13 amino acids. The germline V gene encodes CDR1 KGHSH and CDR2 LQKENI. The chain joins TRBV18 to TRBJ1-1, with 7 bases matching TRBD1. This clonotype originated in a woman in her 70s with acute or convalescent COVID-19. The sample consisted of peripheral blood. CDR3 nucleotide sequence: TGTGCCAGCTCACGAGGACAGGACACTGAAGCTTTCTTT. It translates to CASSRGQDTEAFF.